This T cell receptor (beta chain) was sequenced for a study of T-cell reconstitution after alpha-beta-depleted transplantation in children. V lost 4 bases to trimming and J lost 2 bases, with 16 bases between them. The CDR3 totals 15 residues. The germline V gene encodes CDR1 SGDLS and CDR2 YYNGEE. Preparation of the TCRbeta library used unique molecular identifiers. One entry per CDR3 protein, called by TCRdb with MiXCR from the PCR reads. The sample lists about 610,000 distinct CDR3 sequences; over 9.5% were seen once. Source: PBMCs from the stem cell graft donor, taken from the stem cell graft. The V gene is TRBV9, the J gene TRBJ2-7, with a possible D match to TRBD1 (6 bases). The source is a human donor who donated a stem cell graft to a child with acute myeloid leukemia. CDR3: CASSSTRQDPYEQYF. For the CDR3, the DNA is TGTGCCAGCAGCTCAACGCGACAGGACCCCTACGAGCAGTACTTC. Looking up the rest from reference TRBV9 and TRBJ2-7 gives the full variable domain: DSGVTQTPKHLITATGQRVTLRCSPRSGDLSVYWYQQSLDQGLQFLIQYYNGEERAKGNILERFSAQQFPDLHSELNLSSLELGDSALYFCASSSTRQDPYEQYFGPGTRLTVT.